This T cell receptor beta chain was sequenced during a study of blood T cell repertoires in COVID-19. In the study overall: COVID-19 samples, acute and convalescent, were from the United States, Italy and Spain. Sources were T cells, B-cell-depleted T cells, or PBMCs; the material itself was cDNA or gDNA.

The authors' processing: Scientists estimated how many nucleated cells there were by amplifying reference gene primers. Libraries were prepared by immunoSEQ multiplex PCR; TCRdb keeps only in-frame clonotypes and omits some of them. V, J and clone size are those of that table, while D and trimming were read from the DNA. The data hold 330,000 or so clones, with 87% observed a single time. Clinical history reported by participants formed the basis on which cohorts were assigned. What was sequenced was PBMCs or T cells enriched from blood (not recorded which). This receptor was taken from a woman in her thirties who had recovered from COVID-19.

As DNA, the CDR3 is TGTGCCAGCAGCTTAAACCAGGGGGACGAGCAGTACTTC. Its translation is CASSLNQGDEQYF. The chain combines TRBV7-2 with TRBJ2-7, with 7 positions matching TRBD1. V lost 2 bases to trimming and J lost 5 bases; unmatched junction nucleotides: 3. This CDR3 has 13 amino acids. CDR1 is SGHTA and CDR2 is FQGNSA in the germline V gene.